The T cell receptor beta chain described here comes from a study of T cells in Graves' hyperthyroidism and ophthalmopathy. Study findings and constraints: The authors' 13 V-J model separated ophthalmopathy from stable hyperthyroidism. With a median lead of around 5.9 months before onset, the model predicted ophthalmopathy.

This clonotype was found many times. No antigen is known for it. This CDR3 is built from 16 residues. Germline lookup yields CDR1 SGHDN and CDR2 FVKESK. Trimming removed 0 bases from V and 8 bases from J, with 17 bases in between. Fresh 10 ml peripheral blood yielded PBMCs. Researchers amplified the TCR beta CDR3 regions from RNA transcripts. The HTBI set primed first-round TCR CDR3 RT-PCR. One entry per CDR3 protein results from TCRdb running MiXCR on the multiplex PCR reads. Of 300,000 to 500,000 distinct CDR3 sequences listed, 11% to 15% were seen once; the top ten hold around 27%. The TCR was taken from a man aged 50 or older with Graves' ophthalmopathy. The chain couples TRBV14 to TRBJ2-1, with D possibly TRBD2 on 6 matching bases. The sequenced sample was blood. The CDR3 nucleotides are TGTGCCAGCAGCCAAGATGAGGGGAGGAATCCCGATGAGCAGTTCTTC. Protein sequence: CASSQDEGRNPDEQFF.